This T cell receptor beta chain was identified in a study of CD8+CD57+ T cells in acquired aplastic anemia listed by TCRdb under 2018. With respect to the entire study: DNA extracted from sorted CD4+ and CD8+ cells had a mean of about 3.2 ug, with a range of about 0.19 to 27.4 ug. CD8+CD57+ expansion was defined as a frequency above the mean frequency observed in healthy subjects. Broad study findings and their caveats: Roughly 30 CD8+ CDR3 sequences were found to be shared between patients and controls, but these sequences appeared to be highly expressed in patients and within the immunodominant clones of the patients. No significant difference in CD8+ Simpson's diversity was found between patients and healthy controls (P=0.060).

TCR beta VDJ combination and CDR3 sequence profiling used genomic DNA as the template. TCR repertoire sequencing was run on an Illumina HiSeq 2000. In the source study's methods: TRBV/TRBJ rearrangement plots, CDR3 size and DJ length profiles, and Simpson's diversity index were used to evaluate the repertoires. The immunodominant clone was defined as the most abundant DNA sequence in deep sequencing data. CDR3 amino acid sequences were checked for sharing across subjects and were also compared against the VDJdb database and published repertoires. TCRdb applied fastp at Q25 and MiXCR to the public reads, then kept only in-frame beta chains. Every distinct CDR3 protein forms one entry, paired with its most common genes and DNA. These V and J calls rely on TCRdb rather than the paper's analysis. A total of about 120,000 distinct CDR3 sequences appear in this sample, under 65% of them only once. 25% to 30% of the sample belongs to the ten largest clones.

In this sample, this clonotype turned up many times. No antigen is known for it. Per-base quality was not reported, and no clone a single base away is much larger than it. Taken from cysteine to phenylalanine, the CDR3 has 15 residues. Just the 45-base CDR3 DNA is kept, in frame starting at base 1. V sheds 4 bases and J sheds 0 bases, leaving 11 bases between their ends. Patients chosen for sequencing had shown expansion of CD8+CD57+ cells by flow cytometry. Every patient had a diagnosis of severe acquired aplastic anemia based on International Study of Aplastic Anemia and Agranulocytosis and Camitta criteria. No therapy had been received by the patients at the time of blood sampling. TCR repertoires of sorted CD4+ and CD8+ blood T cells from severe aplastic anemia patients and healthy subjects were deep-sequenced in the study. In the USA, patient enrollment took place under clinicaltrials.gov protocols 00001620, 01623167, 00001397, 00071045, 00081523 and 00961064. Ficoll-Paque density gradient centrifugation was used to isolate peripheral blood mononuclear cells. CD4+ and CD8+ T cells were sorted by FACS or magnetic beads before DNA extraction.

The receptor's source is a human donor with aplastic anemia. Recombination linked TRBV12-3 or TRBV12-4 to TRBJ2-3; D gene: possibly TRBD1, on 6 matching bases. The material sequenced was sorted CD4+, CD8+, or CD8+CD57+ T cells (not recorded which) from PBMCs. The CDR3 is CASSSSDRSTDTQYF. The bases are TGTGCCAGCAGTTCAAGCGACAGGAGCACAGATACGCAGTATTTT.